What follows are 21 T cell receptor beta chains derived from one specimen sequenced in a study of T cells in Graves' hyperthyroidism and ophthalmopathy. RNA transcripts gave rise to amplified TCR beta CDR3 regions. The TCR CDR3 first-round RT-PCR relied on the HTBI primer set. MiXCR was run by TCRdb on the multiplex PCR reads, yielding one entry per CDR3 protein. Of hundreds of thousands of distinct CDR3 sequences listed, 14% to 15% are singletons. Source material: blood. These TCRs come from a man in his late teens or twenties with Graves' ophthalmopathy.

This chain uses TRBV6-1 with TRBJ2-5; possibly TRBD1 for D (5 bases). The germline V and J ends were trimmed by 4 bases and 4 bases, with 10 bases remaining between them. CDR3 length: 13 residues. Germline CDR1 MNHNS, CDR2 SASEGT. DNA for the CDR3: TGTGCCAGCAGTGTAGCAGGGTTAGAGACCCAGTACTTC. Translation: CASSVAGLETQYF.

The table lists this clonotype with many counts. This chain connects TRBV12-3 or TRBV12-4 to TRBJ1-4, with D possibly matching TRBD1 (6 bases). The CDR3 sequence is 14 residues long. Trimming shortened V by 3 bases and J by 7 bases, and 12 bases separated the two germline ends. This CDR3 reads CASSFWGRGEKLFF. Here the CDR3 DNA reads TGTGCCAGCAGTTTCTGGGGGCGAGGTGAAAAACTGTTTTTT.

The chain uses TRBV20-1 and TRBJ2-7, with 10 bases identical to TRBD1. The CDR3 runs to 14 residues. The trim removed 6 bases at V and 4 bases at J, leaving 9 bases unmatched. Germline CDR1 and CDR2: DFQATT and SNEGSKA (reference sequence). The CDR3 loop reads CSAPRTGGRYEQYF. In nucleotides, the CDR3 is TGCAGTGCACCTCGGACAGGGGGTCGGTACGAGCAGTACTTC.

The chain employs TRBV7-9 and TRBJ1-6; no firm D call. CDR1 is SEHNR and CDR2 is FQNEAQ in the germline V gene (reference sequence). The CDR3 runs to 13 residues. Trimming took off 3 bases at V and 11 bases at J, with 11 bases between the two ends. The CDR3 spells CASSFPDGPPLHF. The DNA of the CDR3 is TGTGCCAGCAGCTTTCCCGACGGGCCACCCCTCCACTTT.

This clonotype was detected a few times. CDR3 sequence: CASSETGDYGYTF. The CDR3 DNA follows: TGTGCCAGCAGCGAGACAGGGGACTATGGCTACACCTTC. The chain is built from TRBV2 and TRBJ1-2; TRBD1 agrees at 8 bases. This CDR3 region has 13 residues. Germline lookup yields CDR1 SNHLY and CDR2 FYNNEI. The ends lost 6 bases at V and 3 bases at J; junction bases unmatched: 3.

J is TRBJ1-2 and V is TRBV10-1; TRBD1 matches 9 bases. CDR1 and CDR2 (germline): WNHNN, SYGVQD (reference sequence). The ends lost 8 bases at V and 8 bases at J; junction bases unmatched: 6. The CDR3 runs to 12 residues. The CDR3 DNA reads as TGCGCCAGCGGAGGACAGGGGAGCGGCTACACCTTC. The encoded protein is CASGGQGSGYTF.

This clonotype was detected many times. The V call is TRBV11-2, the J call TRBJ2-3, with D unclear. Trimming removed 4 bases at V and 6 bases at J, with 8 bases between. CDR3 size: 12 residues. Germline V lookup: CDR1 SGHAT, CDR2 FQNNGV. The chain's CDR3 is CASSSGGDTQYF. The CDR3 DNA follows: TGTGCCAGCAGCTCGGGTGGGGATACGCAGTATTTT.

This clonotype was detected ten times or more. DNA of the CDR3: TGTGCCAGCAGCCAAGATCCCCCAGTAACGAACACCGGGGAGCTGTTTTTT. Protein: CASSQDPPVTNTGELFF. This sequence joins TRBV3-1 and TRBJ2-2; D gene uncertain. The CDR3 contains 17 residues. Between the trimmed V and J ends, which lost 0 bases and 0 bases, there was a span of 11 bases. The germline V gene has CDR1 LGHDT and CDR2 YNNKEL (reference sequence). Full variable domain (outside the CDR3, taken from reference TRBV3-1 and TRBJ2-2): DTAVSQTPKYLVTQMGNDKSIKCEQNLGHDTMYWYKQDSKKFLKIMFSYNNKELIINETVPNRFSPKSPDKAHLNLHINSLELGDSAVYFCASSQDPPVTNTGELFFGEGSRLTVL.

At least ten counts were recorded for this clonotype. The V and J genes are TRBV2 and TRBJ1-4; TRBD1 might be the D (5 bases). Germline CDR1 reads SNHLY; CDR2 reads FYNNEI. The CDR3 loop spans 14 amino acids. Trimming shortened V by 5 bases and J by 3 bases, and 10 bases separated the two germline ends. The chain's CDR3 is CASSKDISNEKLFF. The CDR3 nucleotides are TGTGCCAGCAGTAAGGACATTTCTAATGAAAAACTGTTTTTT. The variable domain in full, completed from reference TRBV2 and TRBJ1-4, reads EPEVTQTPSHQVTQMGQEVILRCVPISNHLYFYWYRQILGQKVEFLVSFYNNEISEKSEIFDDQFSVERPDGSNFTLKIRSTKLEDSAMYFCASSKDISNEKLFFGSGTQLSVL.

The sample holds many counts of this clonotype. This chain joins TRBV12-3 or TRBV12-4 and TRBJ1-4; TRBD1 agrees at 8 bases. The CDR3 consists of 14 residues. Losses at the gene ends were 5 bases for V and 7 bases for J; bases not matched to a gene: 6. The CDR3 loop is CASSQNRGSEKLFF. CDR3 bases: TGTGCCAGCAGTCAAAACAGGGGGAGTGAAAAACTGTTTTTT.

This clonotype was recorded at least ten times. The chain carries TRBV27 and TRBJ2-5; TRBD2 matches 13 bases. This CDR3 region has 14 residues. In germline, CDR1 is MNHEY, CDR2 SMNVEV (reference sequence). J lost 5 bases, V lost 6 bases, and 3 bases had no gene match. The CDR3 here is CASRLAGGHETQYF. The DNA of the CDR3 is TGTGCCAGCAGACTAGCGGGGGGGCACGAGACCCAGTACTTC.

As concerns this clonotype: The junction does not match germline at one end; this may be a read error. The V and J genes are TRBV6-6 and TRBJ1-1; perhaps TRBD1 as D (5 bases). The V gene's germline CDR1 is MNHNY and CDR2 SVGAGI (reference sequence). The CDR3 length is 14 residues. The CDR3 DNA reads TGTGCCAGCAGTTACTCTGGGGGGAACATTGAAGCTTTCTTT. Translating it yields CASSYSGGNIEAFF.

At least ten counts were recorded for this clonotype. The chain joins TRBV6-1 to TRBJ1-2; 10 nucleotides match TRBD1. Germline CDR1 reads MNHNS; CDR2 reads SASEGT. The CDR3 runs 12 residues. With 6 bases clipped from V and 8 bases from J, the junction kept 3 bases outside the gene matches. Here the CDR3 reads CASRTTGGGYTF. The CDR3 DNA reads as TGTGCCAGCAGGACGACAGGGGGCGGCTACACCTTC.

This clonotype has ten or more counts. This rearrangement joins TRBV11-2 to TRBJ1-2; no clear D gene. The CDR3 is 13 amino acids. The V gene's germline CDR1 is SGHAT and CDR2 FQNNGV. V was trimmed by 5 bases and J by 3 bases, leaving 10 bases between them. The chain's CDR3 is CASSRTEYYGYTF. The CDR3 coding sequence is TGTGCCAGCAGCCGCACCGAATACTATGGCTACACCTTC.

This clonotype was observed many times. The rearrangement uses TRBV6-1 and TRBJ1-3; 9 bases line up with TRBD1. The CDR3 runs 16 residues. V was pared by 5 bases and J by 2 bases, with 7 bases of the junction left unmatched. Germline V gives CDR1 MNHNS, CDR2 SASEGT. CDR3 residues: CASSSTGGYAGNTIYF. The CDR3 bases are TGTGCCAGCAGTTCGACAGGGGGTTATGCTGGAAACACCATATATTTT.

The V and J genes are TRBV10-3 and TRBJ2-1, with 15 bases that match TRBD2. The CDR3 loop spans 18 amino acids. The ends lost 5 bases at V and 1 base at J; junction bases unmatched: 6. The V gene's germline CDR1 is ENHRY and CDR2 SYGVKD. Here the CDR3 reads CAISQIGTSGGSYNEQFF. DNA of the CDR3: TGTGCCATCAGTCAAATTGGGACTAGCGGGGGGTCCTACAATGAGCAGTTCTTC.

This clonotype was observed a handful of times. The chain has TRBV19 and TRBJ2-7; 10 nucleotides match TRBD1. The CDR3 consists of 15 residues. Germline V gene data show CDR1 as LNHDA and CDR2 as SQIVND (reference sequence). V shed 6 bases, J shed 4 bases, and the junction held 9 bases outside the gene matches. The CDR3 DNA follows: TGTGCCAGTAGAGACCGGGACAGGGGATCATACGAGCAGTACTTC. Translating it yields CASRDRDRGSYEQYF. The full variable domain, with the rest looked up from reference TRBV19 and TRBJ2-7, is DGGITQSPKYLFRKEGQNVTLSCEQNLNHDAMYWYRQDPGQGLRLIYYSQIVNDFQKGDIAEGYSVSREKKESFPLTVTSAQKNPTAFYLCASRDRDRGSYEQYFGPGTRLTVT.

V gene TRBV5-1 combines with J gene TRBJ2-2, with 7 positions matching TRBD1. CDR1 is SGHRS and CDR2 is YFSETQ in the germline V gene. This CDR3 contains 14 residues. The J segment lost 3 bases and the V segment lost 3 bases, leaving 2 bases of the junction unmatched. CDR3 amino acids: CASSSGQDTGELFF. CDR3 sequence (DNA): TGCGCCAGCAGCTCCGGACAGGACACCGGGGAGCTGTTTTTT.

The V and J genes are TRBV19 and TRBJ1-5, with D possibly being TRBD1 (5 bases). The ends were cut back, 1 base at V and 7 bases at J, with 8 bases in the middle. This CDR3 has 13 amino acids. Germline values: CDR1 LNHDA, CDR2 SQIVND (reference sequence). The CDR3: CASSIGEGQPQHF. The DNA for the CDR3 is TGTGCCAGTAGTATAGGGGAGGGGCAGCCCCAGCATTTT.

This clonotype came up once. This chain joins TRBV4-1 and TRBJ2-6; a weak D match, TRBD1 (5 bases). Trimming left V 2 bases short and J 1 base short, with 12 bases between. CDR3 length: 17 amino acids. The germline V gene encodes CDR1 MGHRA and CDR2 YSYEKL. DNA of the CDR3: TGCGCCAGCAGCCAACCCCCTGGGGCGTCTGGGGCCAACGTCCTGACTTTC. The encoded protein is CASSQPPGASGANVLTF.

This clonotype was counted at least ten times. V gene TRBV12-3 or TRBV12-4 combines with J gene TRBJ1-2; weak D call: TRBD1 (6 bases). The CDR3 length is 14 residues. The germline V and J ends were trimmed by 7 bases and 6 bases, with 18 bases remaining between them. As DNA, the CDR3 is TGTGCCAGCATTAGAGCCAGGGGACGGGATGGCTACACCTTC. This translates into CASIRARGRDGYTF.